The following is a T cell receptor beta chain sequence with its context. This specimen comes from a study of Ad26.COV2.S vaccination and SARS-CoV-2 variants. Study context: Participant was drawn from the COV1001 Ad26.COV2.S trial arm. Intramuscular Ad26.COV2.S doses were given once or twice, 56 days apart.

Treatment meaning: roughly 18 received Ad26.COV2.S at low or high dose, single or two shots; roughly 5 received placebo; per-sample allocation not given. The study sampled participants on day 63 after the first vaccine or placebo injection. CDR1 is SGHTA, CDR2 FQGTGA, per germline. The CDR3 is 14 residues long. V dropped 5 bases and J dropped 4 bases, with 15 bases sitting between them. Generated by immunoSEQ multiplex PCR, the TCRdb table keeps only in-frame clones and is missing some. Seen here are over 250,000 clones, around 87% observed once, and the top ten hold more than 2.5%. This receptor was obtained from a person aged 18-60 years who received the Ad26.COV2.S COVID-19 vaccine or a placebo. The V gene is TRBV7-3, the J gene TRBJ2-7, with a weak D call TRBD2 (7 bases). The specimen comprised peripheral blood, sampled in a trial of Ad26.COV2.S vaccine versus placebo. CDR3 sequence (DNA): TGTGCCAGCAGCCCTCGCGGGGGCTCTTACGAGCAGTACTTC. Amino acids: CASSPRGGSYEQYF.